The 3 T cell receptor beta chains presented below share a single source sample, sequenced in a study of T cells in Graves' hyperthyroidism and ophthalmopathy. It was RNA transcripts that yielded the amplified TCR beta CDR3 regions. HTBI primers drove first-round RT-PCR of the TCR CDR3. TCRdb reanalysed the multiplex PCR reads using MiXCR and keeps one entry per CDR3 protein. This sample has some 490,000 distinct CDR3 sequences, with 15% to 20% found just once. The specimen sequenced was blood. These TCRs come from a woman in her thirties with Graves' ophthalmopathy.

CDR3 DNA sequence: TGTGCTAGTGGTTCCTTCCCTGCCGGGGAGCTGTTTTTT. This gives the protein CASGSFPAGELFF. This chain uses TRBV12-5 with TRBJ2-2, with D unclear. The CDR3 runs 13 residues. Trimming took 4 bases from V and 6 from J, leaving 9 bases between them. Germline loops: CDR1 LGHNT, CDR2 FRNRAP.

This clonotype was counted at least ten times. This chain joins TRBV6-2 or TRBV6-3 and TRBJ2-1, with 9 nucleotides matching TRBD2. From germline, CDR1 is MNHEY and CDR2 SVGEGT. This CDR3 has 15 amino acids. The trim removed 9 bases at V and 0 bases at J, leaving 6 bases unmatched. Here the CDR3 reads CASRGGRGSYNEQFF. The CDR3 bases are TGTGCCAGTAGGGGCGGGAGGGGCTCCTACAATGAGCAGTTCTTC.

This clonotype was seen ten or more times. This chain connects TRBV2 to TRBJ2-2, with D hard to call. Looked up from germline, CDR1 is SNHLY and CDR2 is FYNNEI. This CDR3 is built from 14 residues. Trimming pared 3 bases from V and 1 base from J, leaving 6 bases between. The CDR3 DNA reads TGTGCCAGCAGTGAGGCCGTGAACACCGGGGAGCTGTTTTTT. Amino acid sequence: CASSEAVNTGELFF.